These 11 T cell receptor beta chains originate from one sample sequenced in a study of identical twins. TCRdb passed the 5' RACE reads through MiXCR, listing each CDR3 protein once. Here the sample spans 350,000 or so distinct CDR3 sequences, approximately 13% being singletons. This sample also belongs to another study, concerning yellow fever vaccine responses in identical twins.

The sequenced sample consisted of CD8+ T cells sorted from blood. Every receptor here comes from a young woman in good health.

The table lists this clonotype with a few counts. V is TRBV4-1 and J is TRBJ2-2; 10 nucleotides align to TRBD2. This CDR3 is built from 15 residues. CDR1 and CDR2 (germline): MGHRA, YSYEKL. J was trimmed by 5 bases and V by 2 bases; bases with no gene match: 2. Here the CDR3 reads CASSQQREGTGELFF. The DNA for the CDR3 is TGCGCCAGCAGCCAACAGCGGGAGGGGACCGGGGAGCTGTTTTTT.

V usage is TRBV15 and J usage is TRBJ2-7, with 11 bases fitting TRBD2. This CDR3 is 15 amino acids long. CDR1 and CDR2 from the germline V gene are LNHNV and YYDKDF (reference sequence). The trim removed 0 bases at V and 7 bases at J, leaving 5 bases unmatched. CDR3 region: CATSRDSGRAGEQYF. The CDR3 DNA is TGTGCCACCAGCAGAGATAGCGGGAGGGCCGGTGAGCAGTACTTC.

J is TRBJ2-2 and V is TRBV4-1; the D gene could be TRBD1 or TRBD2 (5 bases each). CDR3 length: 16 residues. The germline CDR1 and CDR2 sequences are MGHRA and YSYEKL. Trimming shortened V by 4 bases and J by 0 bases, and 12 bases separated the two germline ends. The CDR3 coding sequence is TGCGCCAGCAGCCGAAAAGGGGACGCGAACACCGGGGAGCTGTTTTTT. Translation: CASSRKGDANTGELFF.

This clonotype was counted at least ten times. CDR3 sequence (DNA): TGCGCCAACCCCAACGGGGGTCCCACAGATACGCAGTATTTT. Translating it yields CANPNGGPTDTQYF. J is TRBJ2-3 and V is TRBV5-1; D is possibly TRBD2 (6 bases). There are 14 residues in the CDR3. V dropped 9 bases and J dropped 2 bases, with 16 bases sitting between them. Germline CDR1 is SGHRS and CDR2 is YFSETQ.

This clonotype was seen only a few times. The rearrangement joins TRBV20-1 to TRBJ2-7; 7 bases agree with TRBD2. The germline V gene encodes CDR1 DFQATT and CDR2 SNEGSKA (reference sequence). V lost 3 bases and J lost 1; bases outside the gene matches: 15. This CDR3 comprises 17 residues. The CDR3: CSARGPVASGASYEQYF. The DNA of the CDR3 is TGCAGTGCTAGGGGACCCGTAGCTAGCGGTGCTTCCTACGAGCAGTACTTC.

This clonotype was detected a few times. The CDR3 DNA reads TGTGCCACCAGCAGGGGACTAGCGGGGGCCGGTCCGGGCACAGATACGCAGTATTTT. This codes for CATSRGLAGAGPGTDTQYF. The chain links TRBV15 to TRBJ2-3, with 14 positions matching TRBD2. CDR1 is LNHNV and CDR2 is YYDKDF in the germline V gene (reference sequence). V lost 3 bases and J lost 1; bases outside the gene matches: 9. The CDR3 consists of 19 residues.

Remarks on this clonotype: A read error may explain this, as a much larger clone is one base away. For the CDR3, the DNA is TGTGCCAGCAGTCCCGGAGAGAAAGTGGATGAGCAGTTCTTC. This translates into CASSPGEKVDEQFF. The rearrangement joins TRBV12-3 or TRBV12-4 to TRBJ2-1, with D hard to call. CDR3 length: 14 residues. The V end was cut by 5 bases, the J end by 8 bases, with 16 bases between.

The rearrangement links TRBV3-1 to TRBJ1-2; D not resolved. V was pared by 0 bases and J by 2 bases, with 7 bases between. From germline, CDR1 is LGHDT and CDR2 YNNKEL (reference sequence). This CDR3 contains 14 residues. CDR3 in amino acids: CASSQEGWNYGYTF. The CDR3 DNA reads TGTGCCAGCAGCCAAGAAGGTTGGAACTATGGCTACACCTTC.

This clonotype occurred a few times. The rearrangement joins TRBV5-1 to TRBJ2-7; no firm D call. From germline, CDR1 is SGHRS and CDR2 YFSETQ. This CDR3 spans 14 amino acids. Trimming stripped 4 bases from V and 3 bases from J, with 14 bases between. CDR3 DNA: TGCGCCAGCAGCAGTTACCGGGCCGACTACGAGCAGTACTTC. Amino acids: CASSSYRADYEQYF.

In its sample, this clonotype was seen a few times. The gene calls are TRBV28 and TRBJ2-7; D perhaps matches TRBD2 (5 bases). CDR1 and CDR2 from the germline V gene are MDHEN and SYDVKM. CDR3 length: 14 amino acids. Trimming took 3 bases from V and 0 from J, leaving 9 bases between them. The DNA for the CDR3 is TGTGCCAGCAGTTTTGGGGAGAGCTCCTACGAGCAGTACTTC. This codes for CASSFGESSYEQYF.

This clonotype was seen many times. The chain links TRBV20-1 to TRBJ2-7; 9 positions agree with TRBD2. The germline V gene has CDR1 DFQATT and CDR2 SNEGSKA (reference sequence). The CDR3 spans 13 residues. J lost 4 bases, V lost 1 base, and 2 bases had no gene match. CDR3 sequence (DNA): TGCAGTGCTAGAGGCCTAGCGGGATACGAGCAGTACTTC. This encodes CSARGLAGYEQYF.